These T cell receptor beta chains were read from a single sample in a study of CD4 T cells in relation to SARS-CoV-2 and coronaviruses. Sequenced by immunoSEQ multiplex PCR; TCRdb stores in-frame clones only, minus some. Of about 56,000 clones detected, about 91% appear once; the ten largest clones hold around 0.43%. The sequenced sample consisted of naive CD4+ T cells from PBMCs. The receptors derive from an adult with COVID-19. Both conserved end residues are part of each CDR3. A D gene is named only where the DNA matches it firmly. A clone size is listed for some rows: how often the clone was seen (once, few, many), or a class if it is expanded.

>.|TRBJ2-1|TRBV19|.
TGTGCCAGTAGTATCGGAAACTACAATGAGCAGTTCTTC
CASSIGNYNEQFF
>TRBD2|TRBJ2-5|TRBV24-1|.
TGTGCCACCAGTGACCAGGCCCCGGGACTAGCGGGCCAAGAGACCCAGTACTTC
CATSDQAPGLAGQETQYF
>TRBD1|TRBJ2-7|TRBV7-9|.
TGTGCCAGCAGCTTCTCGGGACAGGGTTTTACCGAGCAGTACTTC
CASSFSGQGFTEQYF
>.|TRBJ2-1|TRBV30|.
TGTGCCTGGAGTGTACTTTCAGGGTCCTCGTACAATGAGCAGTTCTTC
CAWSVLSGSSYNEQFF
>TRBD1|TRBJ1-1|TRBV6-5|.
TGTGCCAGCACTAGAACACAGGGGATGGACACTGAAGCTTTCTTT
CASTRTQGMDTEAFF
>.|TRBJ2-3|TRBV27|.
TGTGCCAGCAGTTTGGAAGATACGCAGTATTTT
CASSLEDTQYF
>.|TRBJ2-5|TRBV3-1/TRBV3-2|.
TGTGCCAGCAGCCCCGGACGGGAGACCCAGTACTTC
CASSPGRETQYF
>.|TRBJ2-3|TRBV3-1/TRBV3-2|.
TGTGCCAGCAGCCCCAGTCGGACAGCAGGTAGCACAGATACGCAGTATTTT
CASSPSRTAGSTDTQYF
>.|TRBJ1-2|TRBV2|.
TGTGCCGGGCACGGGATACCGAAAAACAAAAGAGGTTACTACACCTTC
CAGHGIPKNKRGYYTF
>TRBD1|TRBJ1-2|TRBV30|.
TGTGCCTGGAGAACGATCCGACAGGGCCCCAGAGATGGCTACACCTTC
CAWRTIRQGPRDGYTF
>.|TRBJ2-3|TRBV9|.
TGTGCCAGCAGCGTAGGTTGGGATCAGGATACGCAGTATTTT
CASSVGWDQDTQYF
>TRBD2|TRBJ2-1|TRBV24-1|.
TGTGCCACCAGCGGGTCCGCGGGACTAGCCTACAATGAGCAGTTCTTC
CATSGSAGLAYNEQFF
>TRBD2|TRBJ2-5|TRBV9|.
TGTGCCAGCAGCGGAACCGGGGGGGAGACCCAGTACTTC
CASSGTGGETQYF
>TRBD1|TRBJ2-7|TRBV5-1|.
TGCGCCAGCTCCACCGGGACAGCCCCTTCCGAGCAGTACTTC
CASSTGTAPSEQYF
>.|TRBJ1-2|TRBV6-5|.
TGTGCCAGCACACTCAGCCTACTAGACTACTATGGCTACACCTTC
CASTLSLLDYYGYTF
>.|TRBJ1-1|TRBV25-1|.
TGTGCCAGCAGTCTAGGGGTGAACACTGAAGCTTTCTTT
CASSLGVNTEAFF
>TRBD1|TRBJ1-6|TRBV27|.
TGTGCCAGCAGACCGACAGGGAATAATTCACCCCTCCACTTT
CASRPTGNNSPLHF
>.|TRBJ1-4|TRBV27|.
TGTGCCAGCAGTTTCTGGCCAGTCCGTAATGAAAAACTGTTTTTT
CASSFWPVRNEKLFF
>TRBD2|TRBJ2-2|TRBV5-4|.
TGTGCCAGCAGCCATAGCGGGAGTGGTACCGGGGAGCTGTTTTTT
CASSHSGSGTGELFF
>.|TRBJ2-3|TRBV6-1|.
TGTGCCAGCAGTGACCTGGGGGATACGCAGTATTTT
CASSDLGDTQYF
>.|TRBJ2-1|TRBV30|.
TGTGCCTGGAGTGTTGGACTCGAAGCCTACAATGAGCAGTTCTTC
CAWSVGLEAYNEQFF
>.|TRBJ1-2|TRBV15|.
TGTGCCACCAGCAGAGATCGACGCGGTTTGAGCTACACCTTC
CATSRDRRGLSYTF
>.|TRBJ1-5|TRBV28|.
TGTGCCAGCAATGACCAGGGATCGGGCAATCAGCCCCAGCATTTT
CASNDQGSGNQPQHF
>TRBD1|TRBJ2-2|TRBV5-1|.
TGCGCCAGCAGCCGGGGACAGGGTTACACCGGGGAGCTGTTTTTT
CASSRGQGYTGELFF
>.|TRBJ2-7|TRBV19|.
TGTGCCAGTAGCCGGGATTCCGACTCCTACGAGCAGTACTTC
CASSRDSDSYEQYF
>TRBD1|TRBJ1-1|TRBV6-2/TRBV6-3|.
TGTGCCAGCAGTCGAACAGGGGACCCTTTCTTT
CASSRTGDPFF
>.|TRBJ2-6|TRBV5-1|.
TGCGCCAGCAGCTTCGGCACGATCTCTGGGGCCAACGTCCTGACTTTC
CASSFGTISGANVLTF
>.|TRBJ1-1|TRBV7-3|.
TGTGCCAGCAGCTTTGGAGGGTTAAACACTGAAGCTTTCTTT
CASSFGGLNTEAFF
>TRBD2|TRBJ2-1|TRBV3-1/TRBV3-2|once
TGTGCCAGCAGCCAAGAACGTAGCGGGAGGTCCAATGAGCAGTTCTTC
CASSQERSGRSNEQFF
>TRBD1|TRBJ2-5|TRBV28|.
TGTGCCAGCAGCCCAGGACAGGGAGCGACCCAGTACTTC
CASSPGQGATQYF
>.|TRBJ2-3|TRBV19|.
TGTGCCAGTAGTATAGTCCAGGGCACAGATACGCAGTATTTT
CASSIVQGTDTQYF
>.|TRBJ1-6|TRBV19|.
TGTGCCAGTAGTTCGAGACCGCGAGGAGGTAATTCACCCCTCCACTTT
CASSSRPRGGNSPLHF
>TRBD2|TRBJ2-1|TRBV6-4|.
TGTGCCAGCAGTCTAGCGGCCAACAATGAGCAGTTCTTC
CASSLAANNEQFF
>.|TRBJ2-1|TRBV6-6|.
TGTGCCAGTAAATTTTTGGTTGGATACAATGAGCAGTTCTTC
CASKFLVGYNEQFF
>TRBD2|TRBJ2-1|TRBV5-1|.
TGCGCCAGCAGTGTCCGACTAGCGGGGGGACTATACTACAATGAGCAGTTCTTC
CASSVRLAGGLYYNEQFF
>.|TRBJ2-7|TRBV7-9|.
TGTGCCAGCAACCCCGGCGGAGGTACCTACGAGCAGTACTTC
CASNPGGGTYEQYF
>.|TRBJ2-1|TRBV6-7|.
TGTGCCAGCAGCTCCACGAAATCTAGGCCGAGGAGCTCCTACAATGAGCAGTTCTTC
CASSSTKSRPRSSYNEQFF
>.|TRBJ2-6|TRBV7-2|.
TGTGCCAGCAGCTTTTGGAGCTCTGGGGCCAACGTCCTGACTTTC
CASSFWSSGANVLTF
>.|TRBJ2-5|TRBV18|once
TGTGCCAGCTCACCTGTAGGGACAGAGACCCAGTACTTC
CASSPVGTETQYF
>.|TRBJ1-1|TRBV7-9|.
TGTGCCAGCAGGCAGGGATTGGACACTGAAGCTTTCTTT
CASRQGLDTEAFF
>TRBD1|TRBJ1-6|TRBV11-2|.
TGTGCCAGCAGCTTAACTAGGGACAGCCCTAATTCACCCCTCCACTTT
CASSLTRDSPNSPLHF
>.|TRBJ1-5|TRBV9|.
TGTGCCAGCAGCCCCGGGACGGGAGATAGCAATCAGCCCCAGCATTTT
CASSPGTGDSNQPQHF
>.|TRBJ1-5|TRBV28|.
TGTGCCAGCAGTTTACGGGGGGCGTTTCGTCAGCCCCAGCATTTT
CASSLRGAFRQPQHF
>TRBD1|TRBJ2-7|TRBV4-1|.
TGCGCCAGCAGCCAAGTTGGGGCCCCCCGGGACAGGCAGTACTTC
CASSQVGAPRDRQYF
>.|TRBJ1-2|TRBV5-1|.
TGCGCCAGCAGCTTGGTCGGGAATTACCCCGATGGCTACACCTTC
CASSLVGNYPDGYTF
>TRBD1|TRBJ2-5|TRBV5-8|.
TGTGCCAGCAGCTTGACTGGCAGGGGGTTTGGAGAGACCCAGTACTTC
CASSLTGRGFGETQYF